This is a list of T cell receptor beta chains from one sample in a study of blood T cell repertoires in COVID-19. Only in-frame clones appear in the TCRdb table, and some are missing; sequencing was by immunoSEQ multiplex PCR. The table lists roughly 150,000 clones, roughly 85% of them singletons, with roughly 1.9% in the top ten. The sequenced material came from peripheral blood. The source of these receptors is an elderly woman with acute or convalescent COVID-19. Each CDR3 is given with its conserved first and last residue. A D gene is named only where the DNA matches it firmly. For some rows the clone size is stated as once, few or many, or as a class when expanded; others skip it.

TRBD2,TRBV6-4,-,TRBJ2-1,TGTGCCAGCAGCTTCTCCGGGACTAGTGTCGATGAGCAGTTCTTC,CASSFSGTSVDEQFF
TRBD2,TRBV11-3,-,TRBJ2-1,TGTGCCAGCAGCTTAGAACGGGAGGGTGATAATGAGCAGTTCTTC,CASSLEREGDNEQFF
TRBD2,TRBV7-6,-,TRBJ2-3,TGTGCCAGCAGCTTAGGGCTAGCGGGGACCACAGATACGCAGTATTTT,CASSLGLAGTTDTQYF
-,TRBV30,few,TRBJ2-3,TGTGCCTGGAAGGGCGGGATAGCCACAGATACGCAGTATTTT,CAWKGGIATDTQYF
-,TRBV6-2/TRBV6-3,few,TRBJ1-2,TGTGCCAGCAGTTTGACAGGCCTAGGTTCGGATGCCATTTATGGCTACACCTTC,CASSLTGLGSDAIYGYTF
-,TRBV15,-,TRBJ1-3,TGTGCCACCAGCAGAGAAATCGAACAGGTAGCCGGAAACACCATATATTTT,CATSREIEQVAGNTIYF
TRBD1,TRBV6-5,-,TRBJ1-2,TGTGCCAGCAGTTACCCCCAGGGGGCTGGCTATGGCTACACCTTC,CASSYPQGAGYGYTF
TRBD1,TRBV6-2/TRBV6-3,-,TRBJ1-1,TGTGCCAGCAGTTACGGCGGGACAGGGAGGAACACTGAAGCTTTCTTT,CASSYGGTGRNTEAFF
-,TRBV2,few,TRBJ1-5,TGTGCCAGCAGTCGACAGACTAGCAATCAGCCCCAGCATTTT,CASSRQTSNQPQHF
-,TRBV2,-,TRBJ2-2,TGTGCCAGCGCCGTTGGCGGGGCAAACACCGGGGAGCTGTTTTTT,CASAVGGANTGELFF
-,TRBV12-5,-,TRBJ1-1,TGTGCTAGTGGTTCTATAGGGGGAACTGAAGCTTTCTTT,CASGSIGGTEAFF
-,TRBV5-4,-,TRBJ1-2,TGTGCCAGCAGCTTACCTCAGGGGCCTAGCTATGGCTACACCTTC,CASSLPQGPSYGYTF
TRBD2,TRBV11-2,-,TRBJ2-7,TGTGCCAGCAGACGACTAGCGGGAGGACACGAGCAGTACTTC,CASRRLAGGHEQYF
-,TRBV19,-,TRBJ1-6,TGTGCCAGTAGTATAGATGTTAGTTCACCCCTCCACTTT,CASSIDVSSPLHF
-,TRBV7-2,-,TRBJ2-7,TGTGCCAGCAGCTTATACGTCTCGCCTAGCTACGAGCAGTACTTC,CASSLYVSPSYEQYF
-,TRBV3-1/TRBV3-2,-,TRBJ2-3,TGTGCCAGCAGCCGCGGGGGCGCAGATACGCAGTATTTT,CASSRGGADTQYF
TRBD2,TRBV30,-,TRBJ2-7,TGTGCCTGGAGCGTTAGGACTAGCGGAGATTACGAGCAGTACTTC,CAWSVRTSGDYEQYF
TRBD1,TRBV20-1,-,TRBJ1-2,TGCAGTGCGCGGAGGGGGCTTGGCTACACCTTC,CSARRGLGYTF
TRBD1,TRBV6-5,few,TRBJ1-4,TGTGCCAGCAGTCCGGACAGGGTTGAAAAACTGTTTTTT,CASSPDRVEKLFF
-,TRBV5-1,-,TRBJ2-1,TGCGCCAGCAGCTTGGCGCCGGGGAGATCCGGGAATGAGCAGTTCTTC,CASSLAPGRSGNEQFF
TRBD1,TRBV19,-,TRBJ2-5,TGTGCCAGTACCGGACAGGCGCCAGAGACCCAGTACTTC,CASTGQAPETQYF
TRBD2,TRBV5-1,few,TRBJ2-1,TGCGCCAGCAGCTCGGGACTAGCGGGAGTAGAACAGTTCTTC,CASSSGLAGVEQFF
TRBD1,TRBV7-8,-,TRBJ1-1,TGTGCCAGCACCAGGGACAGGGCCGGTGGGACTGAAGCTTTCTTT,CASTRDRAGGTEAFF
TRBD1,TRBV27,-,TRBJ1-4,TGTGCCAGCAGTTTCCGACAGGGGGGGCGTGAAAAACTGTTTTTT,CASSFRQGGREKLFF
TRBD2,TRBV25-1,-,TRBJ2-1,TGTGCCAGCAGTGAAAGGACTAGCTACAATGAGCAGTTCTTC,CASSERTSYNEQFF
-,TRBV4-2,-,TRBJ1-2,TGTGCCAGCAGCCAAGAGCATGGGCAGACTAACTATGGCTACACCTTC,CASSQEHGQTNYGYTF
-,TRBV5-4,-,TRBJ1-2,TGTGCCAGCAGCGCGGGGCACTATGGCTACACCTTC,CASSAGHYGYTF
TRBD1,TRBV27,-,TRBJ1-4,TGTGCCAGCAGTTCACGCGCCATAAAGACCGGGACAGGGATGGAAAAACTGTTTTTT,CASSSRAIKTGTGMEKLFF
-,TRBV19,-,TRBJ1-3,TGTGCCAGTAGGCTACAGGGCTCTGGAAACACCATATATTTT,CASRLQGSGNTIYF
-,TRBV3-1/TRBV3-2,-,TRBJ1-1,TGTGCCAGCAGAGCTCGGCGGGGGCTTGTCACTGAAGCTTTCTTT,CASRARRGLVTEAFF
TRBD1,TRBV19,-,TRBJ1-2,TGTGCCAGTAGTGCACCGGGACAGGGGTTTTCGACTAACTATGGCTACACCTTC,CASSAPGQGFSTNYGYTF
-,TRBV30,-,TRBJ1-4,TGTGCCTGGAGTGTGGACAGTAATGAAAAACTGTTTTTT,CAWSVDSNEKLFF
TRBD1,TRBV10-3,few,TRBJ1-3,TGTGCCATCAGCGAAGGGACAGGGCTCCGCTCTGGAAACACCATATATTTT,CAISEGTGLRSGNTIYF
-,TRBV5-4,-,TRBJ1-3,TGTGCCAGCAGCTTGGGGGGCGGGGCGTCTGGAAACACCATATATTTT,CASSLGGGASGNTIYF
TRBD1,TRBV7-9,-,TRBJ1-1,TGTGCCAGCAGCTTACAAAGGGGGCTCACTGAAGCTTTCTTT,CASSLQRGLTEAFF
-,TRBV10-3,-,TRBJ2-1,TGTGCCATCAGTGATTACAGGGACGGTGAGCAGTTCTTC,CAISDYRDGEQFF
TRBD2,TRBV2,-,TRBJ2-7,TGTGCCAGCGGGGCGGCTAGCGGGTTATCCTACGAGCAGTACTTC,CASGAASGLSYEQYF
TRBD1,TRBV10-3,-,TRBJ2-3,TGTGCCATCAGACGAGGGACAGGGGCTCCCACAGATACGCAGTATTTT,CAIRRGTGAPTDTQYF
-,TRBV3-1/TRBV3-2,-,TRBJ1-6,TGTGCCAGCAGCCAAGGAGCGGCAGGTCAAGCACCCCTCCACTTT,CASSQGAAGQAPLHF
TRBD2,TRBV14,-,TRBJ2-7,TGTGCCAGCAGCCAAGAAGGACTAGCTGGCTACGAGCAGTACTTC,CASSQEGLAGYEQYF
-,TRBV5-1,-,TRBJ1-1,TGCGCCAGCAGCTTTCGTACCGGGTCGAACACTGAAGCTTTCTTT,CASSFRTGSNTEAFF
-,TRBV4-2,once,TRBJ2-3,TGTGCCAGCAGCCAAGTACGACAGAGCACAGATACGCAGTATTTT,CASSQVRQSTDTQYF
TRBD1,TRBV5-1,-,TRBJ2-1,TGCGCCAGCAGCTGGGGGCTGATGACAGGGGGCTCCTACAATGAGCAGTTCTTC,CASSWGLMTGGSYNEQFF
-,TRBV28,-,TRBJ2-7,TGTGCCAGCAGTTTGGGCACAGGGTTATTTCCCTACGAGCAGTACTTC,CASSLGTGLFPYEQYF
-,TRBV14,-,TRBJ1-1,TGTGCCAGCAGCCAAGGGACAGCAGGGGCTGAAGCTTTCTTT,CASSQGTAGAEAFF